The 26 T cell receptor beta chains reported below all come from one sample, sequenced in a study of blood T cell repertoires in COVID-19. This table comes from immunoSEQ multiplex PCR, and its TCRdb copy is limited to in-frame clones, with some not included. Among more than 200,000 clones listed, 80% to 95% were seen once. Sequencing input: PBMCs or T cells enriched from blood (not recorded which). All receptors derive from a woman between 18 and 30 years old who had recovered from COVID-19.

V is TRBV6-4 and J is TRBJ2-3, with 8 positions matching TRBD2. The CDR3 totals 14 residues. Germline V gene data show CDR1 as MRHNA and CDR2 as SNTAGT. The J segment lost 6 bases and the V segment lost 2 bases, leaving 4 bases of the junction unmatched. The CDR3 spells CASSDRGGRDTQYF. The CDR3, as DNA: TGTGCCAGCAGTGACCGGGGGGGCCGGGATACGCAGTATTTT.

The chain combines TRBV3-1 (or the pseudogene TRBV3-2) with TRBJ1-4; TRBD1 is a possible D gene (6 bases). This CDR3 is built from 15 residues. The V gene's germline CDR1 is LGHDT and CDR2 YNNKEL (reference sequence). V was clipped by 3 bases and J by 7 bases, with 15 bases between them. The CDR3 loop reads CASSQTGQTGEKLFF. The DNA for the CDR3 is TGTGCCAGCAGCCAGACAGGTCAAACTGGTGAAAAACTGTTTTTT.

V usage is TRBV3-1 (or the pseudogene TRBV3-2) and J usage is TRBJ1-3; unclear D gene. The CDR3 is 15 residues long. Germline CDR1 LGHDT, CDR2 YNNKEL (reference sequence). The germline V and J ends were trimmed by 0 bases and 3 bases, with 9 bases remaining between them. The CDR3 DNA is TGTGCCAGCAGCCAAGAAGGGAGCTTTGGAAACACCATATATTTT. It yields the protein CASSQEGSFGNTIYF.

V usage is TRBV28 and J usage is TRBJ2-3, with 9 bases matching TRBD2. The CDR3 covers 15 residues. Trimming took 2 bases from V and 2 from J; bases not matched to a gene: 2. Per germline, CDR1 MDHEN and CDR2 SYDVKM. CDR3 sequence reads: CASSLAGGLTDTQYF. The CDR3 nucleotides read TGTGCCAGCAGTTTAGCGGGAGGGCTCACAGATACGCAGTATTTT. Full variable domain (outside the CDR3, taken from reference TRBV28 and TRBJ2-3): DVKVTQSSRYLVKRTGEKVFLECVQDMDHENMFWYRQDPGLGLRLIYFSYDVKMKEKGDIPEGYSVSREKKERFSLILESASTNQTSMYLCASSLAGGLTDTQYFGPGTRLTVL.

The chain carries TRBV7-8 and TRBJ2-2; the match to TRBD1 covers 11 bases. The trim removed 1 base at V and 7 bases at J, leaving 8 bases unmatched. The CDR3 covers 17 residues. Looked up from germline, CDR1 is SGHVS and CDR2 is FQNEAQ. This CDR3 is CASSLEGTGGRIGELFF. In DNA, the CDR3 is TGTGCCAGCAGCTTAGAAGGGACAGGGGGACGGATCGGGGAGCTGTTTTTT.

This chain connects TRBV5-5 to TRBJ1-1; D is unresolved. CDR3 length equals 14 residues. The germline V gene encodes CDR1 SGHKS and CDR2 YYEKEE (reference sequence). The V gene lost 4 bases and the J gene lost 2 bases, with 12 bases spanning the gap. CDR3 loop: CASSTPRTNTEAFF. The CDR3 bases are TGTGCCAGCAGCACCCCCCGAACAAACACTGAAGCTTTCTTT.

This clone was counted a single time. The CDR3 sequence is CASRWDRGKTEAFF. In nucleotides, the CDR3 is TGTGCCAGCAGATGGGACAGGGGGAAAACTGAAGCTTTCTTT. V is TRBV6-5 and J is TRBJ1-1; TRBD1 aligns across 11 bases. The CDR3 loop spans 14 amino acids. The V gene end was trimmed by 6 bases and the J gene end by 5 bases; junction bases not matched to a gene: 5. Germline CDR1 is MNHEY and CDR2 is SVGAGI.

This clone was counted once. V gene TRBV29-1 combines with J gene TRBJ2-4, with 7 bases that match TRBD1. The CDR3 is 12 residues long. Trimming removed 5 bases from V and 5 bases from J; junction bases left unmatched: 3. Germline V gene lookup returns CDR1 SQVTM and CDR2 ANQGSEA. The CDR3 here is CSVNRGENIQYF. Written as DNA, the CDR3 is TGCAGCGTTAACAGGGGCGAAAACATTCAGTACTTC.

DNA for the CDR3: TGTGCCAGCAGTGACGGGACAGGGGAGGGCTATGGCTACACCTTC. Translation gives CASSDGTGEGYGYTF. The genes are TRBV2 and TRBJ1-2; 10 nucleotides align to TRBD1. The CDR3 totals 15 residues. Trimming removed 3 bases from V and 4 bases from J; junction bases left unmatched: 5. Germline CDR1 SNHLY, CDR2 FYNNEI.

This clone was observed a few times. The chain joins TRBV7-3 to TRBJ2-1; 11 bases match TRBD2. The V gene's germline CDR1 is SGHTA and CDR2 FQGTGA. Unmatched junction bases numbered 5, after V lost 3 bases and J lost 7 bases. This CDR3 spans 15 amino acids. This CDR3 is CASSLLAGGGNEQFF. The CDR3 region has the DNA TGTGCCAGCAGCTTGCTAGCGGGAGGAGGGAATGAGCAGTTCTTC. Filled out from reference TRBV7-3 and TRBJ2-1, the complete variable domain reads GAGVSQTPSNKVTEKGKYVELRCDPISGHTALYWYRQSLGQGPEFLIYFQGTGAADDSGLPNDRFFAVRPEGSVSTLKIQRTERGDSAVYLCASSLLAGGGNEQFFGPGTRLTVL.

The DNA for the CDR3 is TGTGCCAGTAGACAGGGGGCTAACTATGGCTACACCTTC. Translation gives CASRQGANYGYTF. V gene TRBV19 combines with J gene TRBJ1-2; 8 nucleotides agree with TRBD1. Trimming removed 6 bases from V and 0 bases from J; junction bases left unmatched: 0. The CDR3 loop spans 13 amino acids. Looked up from germline, CDR1 is LNHDA and CDR2 is SQIVND (reference sequence).

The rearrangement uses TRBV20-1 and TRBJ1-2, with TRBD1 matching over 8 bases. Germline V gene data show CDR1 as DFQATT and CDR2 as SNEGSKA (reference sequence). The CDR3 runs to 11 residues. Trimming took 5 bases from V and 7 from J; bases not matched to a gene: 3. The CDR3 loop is CSAVQGAGYTF. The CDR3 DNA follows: TGCAGTGCTGTTCAGGGGGCTGGCTACACCTTC.

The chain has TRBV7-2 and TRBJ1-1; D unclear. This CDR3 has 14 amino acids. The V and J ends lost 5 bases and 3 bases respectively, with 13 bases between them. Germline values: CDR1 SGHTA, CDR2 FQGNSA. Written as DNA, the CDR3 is TGTGCCAGCAGCGGGGAGGGAAGGGACACTGAAGCTTTCTTT. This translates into CASSGEGRDTEAFF.

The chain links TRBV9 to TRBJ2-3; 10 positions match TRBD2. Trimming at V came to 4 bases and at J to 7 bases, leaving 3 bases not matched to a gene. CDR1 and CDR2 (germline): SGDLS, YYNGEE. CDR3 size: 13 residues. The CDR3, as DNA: TGTGCCAGCAGCTCTAGCGGGAGCTATACGCAGTATTTT. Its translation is CASSSSGSYTQYF.

In DNA form, the CDR3 reads TGTGCCAGCACCGGGTGGTCGTATGGCTACACCTTC. Its protein is CASTGWSYGYTF. V usage is TRBV28 and J usage is TRBJ1-2; D remains unclear. Per germline, CDR1 MDHEN and CDR2 SYDVKM. There are 12 residues in the CDR3. V was shortened by 7 bases and J by 5 bases, with 11 bases between the two germline ends.

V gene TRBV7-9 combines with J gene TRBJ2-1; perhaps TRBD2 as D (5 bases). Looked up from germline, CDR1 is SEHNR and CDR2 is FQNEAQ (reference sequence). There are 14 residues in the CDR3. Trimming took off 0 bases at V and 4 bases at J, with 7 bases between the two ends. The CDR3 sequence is CASSLARTYNEQFF. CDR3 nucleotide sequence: TGTGCCAGCAGCTTAGCGCGGACTTACAATGAGCAGTTCTTC.

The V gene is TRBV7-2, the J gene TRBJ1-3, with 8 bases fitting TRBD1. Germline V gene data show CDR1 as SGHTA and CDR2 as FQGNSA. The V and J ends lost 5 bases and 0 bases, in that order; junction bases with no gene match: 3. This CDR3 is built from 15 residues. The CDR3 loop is CASSTTGGSGNTIYF. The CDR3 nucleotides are TGTGCCAGCAGCACCACAGGGGGCTCTGGAAACACCATATATTTT.

The CDR3 loop is CASSPSQGRDNSPLHF. The CDR3 coding sequence is TGTGCCAGCTCACCTTCTCAGGGGAGGGATAATTCACCCCTCCACTTT. The J gene is TRBJ1-6, the V gene TRBV18, with TRBD1 as a possible D gene (6 bases). The ends were cut back, 3 bases at V and 5 bases at J, with 14 bases in the middle. The CDR3 spans 16 residues. Germline-derived CDR1 and CDR2 are KGHSH and LQKENI.

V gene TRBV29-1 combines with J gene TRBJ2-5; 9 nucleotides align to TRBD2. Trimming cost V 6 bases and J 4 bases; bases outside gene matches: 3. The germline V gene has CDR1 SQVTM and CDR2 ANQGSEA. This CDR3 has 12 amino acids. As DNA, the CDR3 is TGCAGCGTGCGGGAGGGTAGAGAGACCCAGTACTTC. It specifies CSVREGRETQYF.

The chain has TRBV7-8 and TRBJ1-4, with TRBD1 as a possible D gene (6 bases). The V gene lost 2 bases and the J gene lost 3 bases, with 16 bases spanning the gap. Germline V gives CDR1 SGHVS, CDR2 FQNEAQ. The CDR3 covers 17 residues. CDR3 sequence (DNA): TGTGCCAGCAGCTTATTCTGGGGGCTGAAGGCTAATGAAAAACTGTTTTTT. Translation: CASSLFWGLKANEKLFF.

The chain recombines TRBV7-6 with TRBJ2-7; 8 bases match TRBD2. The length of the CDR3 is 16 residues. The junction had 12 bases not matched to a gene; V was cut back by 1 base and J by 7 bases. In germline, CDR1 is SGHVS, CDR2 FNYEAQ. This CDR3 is CASSLDPAGGLGEQYF. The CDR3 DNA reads TGTGCCAGCAGCTTAGATCCGGCGGGAGGATTGGGGGAGCAGTACTTC.

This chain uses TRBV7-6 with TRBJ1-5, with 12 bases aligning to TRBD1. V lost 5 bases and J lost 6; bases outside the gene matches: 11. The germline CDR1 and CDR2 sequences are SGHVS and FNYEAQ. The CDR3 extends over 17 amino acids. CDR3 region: CASSMGPGQGALQPQHF. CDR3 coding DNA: TGTGCCAGCAGCATGGGACCGGGACAGGGGGCGCTTCAGCCCCAGCATTTT.

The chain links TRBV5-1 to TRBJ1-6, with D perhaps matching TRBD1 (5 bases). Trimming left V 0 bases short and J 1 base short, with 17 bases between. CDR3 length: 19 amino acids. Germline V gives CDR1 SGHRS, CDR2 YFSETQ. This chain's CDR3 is CASSLERLRGSSYNSPLHF. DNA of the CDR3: TGCGCCAGCAGCTTGGAAAGGCTTCGGGGGTCGTCCTATAATTCACCCCTCCACTTT.

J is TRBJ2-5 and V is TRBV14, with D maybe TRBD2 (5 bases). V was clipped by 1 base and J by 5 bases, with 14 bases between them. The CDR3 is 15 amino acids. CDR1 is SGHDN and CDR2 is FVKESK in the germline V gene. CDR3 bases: TGTGCCAGCAGCCAAGCGGGGTACAACTTGGAGACCCAGTACTTC. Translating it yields CASSQAGYNLETQYF.

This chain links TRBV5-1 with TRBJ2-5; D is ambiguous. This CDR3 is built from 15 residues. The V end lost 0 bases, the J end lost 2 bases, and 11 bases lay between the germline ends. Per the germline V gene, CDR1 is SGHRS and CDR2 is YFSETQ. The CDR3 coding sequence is TGCGCCAGCAGCTTGGCCGGTTCAGGACAAGAGACCCAGTACTTC. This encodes CASSLAGSGQETQYF.

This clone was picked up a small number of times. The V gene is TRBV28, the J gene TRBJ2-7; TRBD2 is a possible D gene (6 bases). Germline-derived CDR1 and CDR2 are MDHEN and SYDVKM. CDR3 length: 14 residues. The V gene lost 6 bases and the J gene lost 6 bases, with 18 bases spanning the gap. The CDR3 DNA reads TGTGCCAGCAGCCTGGACATCCGGGGGACCGAGCAGTACTTC. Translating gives CASSLDIRGTEQYF.